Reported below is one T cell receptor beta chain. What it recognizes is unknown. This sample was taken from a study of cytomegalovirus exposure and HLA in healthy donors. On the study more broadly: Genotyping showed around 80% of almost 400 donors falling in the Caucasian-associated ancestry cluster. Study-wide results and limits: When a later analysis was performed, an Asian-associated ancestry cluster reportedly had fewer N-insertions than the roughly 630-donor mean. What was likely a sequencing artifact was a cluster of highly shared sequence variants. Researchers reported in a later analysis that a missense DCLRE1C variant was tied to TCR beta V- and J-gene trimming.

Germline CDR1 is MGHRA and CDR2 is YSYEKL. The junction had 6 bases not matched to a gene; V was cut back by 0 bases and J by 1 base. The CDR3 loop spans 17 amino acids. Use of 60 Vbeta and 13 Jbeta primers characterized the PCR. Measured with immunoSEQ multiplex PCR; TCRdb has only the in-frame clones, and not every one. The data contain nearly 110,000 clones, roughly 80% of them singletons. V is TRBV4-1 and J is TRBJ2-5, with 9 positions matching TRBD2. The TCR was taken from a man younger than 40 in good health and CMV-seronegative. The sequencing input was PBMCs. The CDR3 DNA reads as TGCGCCAGCAGCCAAGATCGAGCGGGGGGACCCCAAGAGACCCAGTACTTC. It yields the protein CASSQDRAGGPQETQYF.